This is a list of T cell receptor beta chains from one sample in a study of read filtering for tumor transcriptome and immune sequencing. From the reads, TCRdb called clonotypes with MiXCR, one entry per CDR3 protein. This sample has approximately 58,000 distinct CDR3 sequences; 20% to 25% occur once, and the top ten carry about 18%. Specimen: a population of CD138-negative cells sorted from bone marrow. Receptor source: a donor aged 40 or older with multiple myeloma. The CDR3 runs from the conserved cysteine through the conserved F or W. The D gene is left open where the match is weak. Clone size is not always given. Where it is, it says once, few, many or a class for expanded clones.

v_call: TRBV29-1
d_call: .
clone_size: many
j_call: TRBJ2-5
cdr3_aa: CSVAPNNGPQETQYF
cdr3_nt: TGCAGCGTTGCACCAAACAATGGTCCCCAAGAGACCCAGTACTTC

v_call: TRBV3-1
d_call: .
clone_size: many
j_call: TRBJ2-5
cdr3_aa: CASSRVTGAETQYF
cdr3_nt: TGTGCCAGCAGCCGCGTAACAGGAGCAGAGACCCAGTACTTC

v_call: TRBV28
d_call: .
clone_size: many
j_call: TRBJ1-4
cdr3_aa: CASSLRGSGEKLFF
cdr3_nt: TGTGCCAGCAGTTTGAGGGGAAGTGGTGAAAAACTGTTTTTT

v_call: TRBV19
d_call: TRBD2
clone_size: many
j_call: TRBJ2-1
cdr3_aa: CASQTSGGASEQFF
cdr3_nt: TGTGCCAGTCAGACTAGCGGGGGGGCCAGTGAGCAGTTCTTC

v_call: TRBV11-2
d_call: TRBD2
clone_size: many
j_call: TRBJ2-1
cdr3_aa: CASSLAPRTSGIYNEQFF
cdr3_nt: TGTGCCAGCAGCTTAGCCCCTCGGACTAGCGGAATATACAATGAGCAGTTCTTC

v_call: TRBV6-2/TRBV6-3
d_call: TRBD1
clone_size: many
j_call: TRBJ2-1
cdr3_aa: CASSDTGQVHEQFF
cdr3_nt: TGTGCCAGCAGTGACACGGGACAGGTCCATGAGCAGTTCTTC

v_call: TRBV18
d_call: TRBD2
clone_size: many
j_call: TRBJ2-1
cdr3_aa: CASSQTSGLYNEQFF
cdr3_nt: TGTGCCAGCTCCCAAACTAGCGGACTGTACAATGAGCAGTTCTTC

v_call: TRBV18
d_call: TRBD2
clone_size: many
j_call: TRBJ2-3
cdr3_aa: CASSPAGLAGGSDTQYF
cdr3_nt: TGTGCCAGCTCACCGGCAGGACTAGCGGGGGGATCAGATACGCAGTATTTT

v_call: TRBV6-6
d_call: .
clone_size: many
j_call: TRBJ2-1
cdr3_aa: CASRRDIINEQFF
cdr3_nt: TGTGCCAGCAGGCGGGACATAATCAATGAGCAGTTCTTC

v_call: TRBV7-8
d_call: .
clone_size: many
j_call: TRBJ2-1
cdr3_aa: CASSRGLNEQFF
cdr3_nt: TGTGCCAGCAGCCGCGGACTCAATGAGCAGTTCTTC

v_call: TRBV4-1
d_call: .
clone_size: .
j_call: TRBJ2-5
cdr3_aa: CASSQGVRTAQETQYF
cdr3_nt: TGCGCCAGCAGCCAAGGGGTCAGGACAGCCCAAGAGACCCAGTACTTC

v_call: TRBV3-1
d_call: .
clone_size: many
j_call: TRBJ2-2
cdr3_aa: CASSQDRGANTGELFF
cdr3_nt: TGTGCCAGCAGCCAAGATCGGGGCGCGAACACCGGGGAGCTGTTTTTT

v_call: TRBV19
d_call: TRBD2
clone_size: .
j_call: TRBJ2-5
cdr3_aa: CASRSGPQETQYF
cdr3_nt: TGTGCCAGCCGTAGCGGGCCACAAGAGACCCAGTACTTC

v_call: TRBV5-1
d_call: .
clone_size: .
j_call: TRBJ2-7
cdr3_aa: CASSLGGTAYEQYF
cdr3_nt: TGCGCCAGCAGCTTGGGCGGGACAGCCTACGAGCAGTACTTC

v_call: TRBV10-1
d_call: .
clone_size: few
j_call: TRBJ2-7
cdr3_aa: CASSGDWGSYEQYF
cdr3_nt: TGCGCCAGCAGTGGGGACTGGGGCTCCTACGAGCAGTACTTC

v_call: TRBV19
d_call: TRBD1
clone_size: .
j_call: TRBJ2-1
cdr3_aa: CASSIFRDRADEQSF
cdr3_nt: TGTGCCAGTAGTATTTTTCGGGACAGGGCTGATGAGCAGTCCTTC

v_call: TRBV5-1
d_call: TRBD1
clone_size: many
j_call: TRBJ2-1
cdr3_aa: CASSFGQGDYNEQFF
cdr3_nt: TGCGCCAGCAGCTTCGGTCAGGGGGACTACAATGAGCAGTTCTTC

v_call: TRBV18
d_call: .
clone_size: many
j_call: TRBJ2-5
cdr3_aa: CASSPTPRETQYF
cdr3_nt: TGTGCCAGCTCACCGACGCCGCGGGAGACCCAGTACTTC

v_call: TRBV18
d_call: .
clone_size: many
j_call: TRBJ2-1
cdr3_aa: CASSPPPDYNEQFF
cdr3_nt: TGTGCCAGCTCACCACCGCCGGATTACAATGAGCAGTTCTTC

v_call: TRBV5-1
d_call: .
clone_size: many
j_call: TRBJ2-5
cdr3_aa: CASRPRQGREETQYF
cdr3_nt: TGCGCCAGCAGACCGCGACAGGGGAGGGAAGAGACCCAGTACTTC

v_call: TRBV19
d_call: .
clone_size: .
j_call: TRBJ2-5
cdr3_aa: CASSATQLGETQYF
cdr3_nt: TGTGCCAGTAGTGCCACGCAGTTGGGGGAGACCCAGTACTTC

v_call: TRBV3-1
d_call: .
clone_size: many
j_call: TRBJ2-2
cdr3_aa: CASSRLGTVSGTGELFF
cdr3_nt: TGTGCCAGCAGCCGCCTGGGGACTGTTTCGGGGACCGGGGAGCTGTTTTTT

v_call: TRBV20-1
d_call: .
clone_size: many
j_call: TRBJ1-1
cdr3_aa: CSSGQNTEAFF
cdr3_nt: TGCAGTTCCGGACAGAACACTGAAGCTTTCTTT

v_call: TRBV30
d_call: .
clone_size: many
j_call: TRBJ1-1
cdr3_aa: CAWSPNLNTEAFF
cdr3_nt: TGTGCCTGGAGTCCTAATCTGAACACTGAAGCTTTCTTT

v_call: TRBV11-2
d_call: TRBD2
clone_size: many
j_call: TRBJ2-2
cdr3_aa: CASGLAGGLTGELFF
cdr3_nt: TGTGCCAGCGGATTAGCGGGGGGGTTGACCGGGGAGCTGTTTTTT

v_call: TRBV7-6
d_call: .
clone_size: many
j_call: TRBJ2-1
cdr3_aa: CASSWRLGHNEQFF
cdr3_nt: TGTGCCAGCAGCTGGCGACTAGGTCACAATGAGCAGTTCTTC

v_call: TRBV11-2
d_call: .
clone_size: many
j_call: TRBJ2-3
cdr3_aa: CASSLDRPGTDTQYF
cdr3_nt: TGTGCCAGCAGCTTAGATCGGCCTGGCACAGATACGCAGTATTTT

v_call: TRBV11-1
d_call: TRBD1
clone_size: few
j_call: TRBJ2-3
cdr3_aa: CASSTTGGASDTQYF
cdr3_nt: TGTGCCAGCAGCACGACAGGGGGCGCCTCGGATACGCAGTATTTT

v_call: TRBV20-1
d_call: .
clone_size: many
j_call: TRBJ2-1
cdr3_aa: CSADSFSYNEQFF
cdr3_nt: TGCAGTGCCGATAGCTTCTCCTACAATGAGCAGTTCTTC

v_call: TRBV3-1
d_call: .
clone_size: .
j_call: TRBJ2-1
cdr3_aa: CASSPTAKDCNEQFF
cdr3_nt: TGTGCCAGCAGCCCTACCGCAAAAGACTGCAATGAGCAGTTCTTC

v_call: TRBV4-1
d_call: TRBD2
clone_size: .
j_call: TRBJ2-3
cdr3_aa: CASSPAWGGSTDTQYF
cdr3_nt: TGCGCCAGCAGCCCGGCGTGGGGCGGGAGTACAGATACGCAGTATTTT

v_call: TRBV3-1
d_call: .
clone_size: many
j_call: TRBJ2-5
cdr3_aa: CASSQDPAAETQYF
cdr3_nt: TGTGCCAGCAGCCAAGATCCCGCGGCAGAGACCCAGTACTTC

v_call: TRBV6-2/TRBV6-3
d_call: TRBD2
clone_size: .
j_call: TRBJ2-5
cdr3_aa: CASSYVREIQETQYF
cdr3_nt: TGTGCCAGCAGTTACGTGCGGGAGATCCAAGAGACCCAGTACTTC

v_call: TRBV6-1
d_call: TRBD1
clone_size: many
j_call: TRBJ2-1
cdr3_aa: CASDRGDSYNEQFF
cdr3_nt: TGTGCCAGCGACAGGGGAGACTCCTACAATGAGCAGTTCTTC

v_call: TRBV7-8
d_call: .
clone_size: many
j_call: TRBJ2-5
cdr3_aa: CASSSWGEETQYF
cdr3_nt: TGTGCCAGCAGCTCCTGGGGGGAAGAGACCCAGTACTTC

v_call: TRBV29-1
d_call: .
clone_size: .
j_call: TRBJ1-5
cdr3_aa: CSVEVVGGQPQHF
cdr3_nt: TGCAGCGTTGAGGTGGTCGGCGGTCAGCCCCAGCATTTT

v_call: TRBV28
d_call: .
clone_size: few
j_call: TRBJ2-5
cdr3_aa: CASSLPSGSRRETQYF
cdr3_nt: TGTGCCAGCAGTTTACCGTCCGGGAGCCGTCGGGAGACCCAGTACTTC

v_call: TRBV7-9
d_call: .
clone_size: .
j_call: TRBJ2-2
cdr3_aa: CASSPMGSPNTGELIF
cdr3_nt: TGTGCCAGCAGCCCGATGGGGAGCCCGAACACCGGGGAGCTGATTTTT

v_call: TRBV6-2/TRBV6-3
d_call: TRBD2
clone_size: many
j_call: TRBJ2-1
cdr3_aa: CASSPRTSGLYNEQFF
cdr3_nt: TGTGCCAGCAGCCCCCGGACTAGCGGCCTCTACAATGAGCAGTTCTTC

v_call: TRBV29-1
d_call: TRBD1
clone_size: few
j_call: TRBJ1-5
cdr3_aa: CSVGGGTVGQPQHF
cdr3_nt: TGCAGCGTTGGGGGCGGGACAGTAGGTCAGCCCCAGCATTTT

v_call: TRBV11-3
d_call: .
clone_size: .
j_call: TRBJ2-7
cdr3_aa: CASGPRNREPYEQCF
cdr3_nt: TGTGCCAGCGGCCCACGAAACAGGGAACCCTACGAGCAGTGCTTC

v_call: TRBV28
d_call: TRBD2
clone_size: many
j_call: TRBJ2-5
cdr3_aa: CASSLRRGTRSDYLQETQYF
cdr3_nt: TGTGCCAGCAGTTTAAGGAGGGGGACTAGGAGCGATTACTTACAAGAGACCCAGTACTTC

v_call: TRBV29-1
d_call: .
clone_size: few
j_call: TRBJ1-2
cdr3_aa: CSVEEDSQVYAYTF
cdr3_nt: TGCAGCGTTGAAGAAGACAGCCAGGTCTATGCCTACACCTTC

v_call: TRBV15
d_call: .
clone_size: many
j_call: TRBJ2-7
cdr3_aa: CATSRGDTNYEQYF
cdr3_nt: TGTGCCACCAGCAGGGGGGACACCAACTACGAGCAGTACTTC